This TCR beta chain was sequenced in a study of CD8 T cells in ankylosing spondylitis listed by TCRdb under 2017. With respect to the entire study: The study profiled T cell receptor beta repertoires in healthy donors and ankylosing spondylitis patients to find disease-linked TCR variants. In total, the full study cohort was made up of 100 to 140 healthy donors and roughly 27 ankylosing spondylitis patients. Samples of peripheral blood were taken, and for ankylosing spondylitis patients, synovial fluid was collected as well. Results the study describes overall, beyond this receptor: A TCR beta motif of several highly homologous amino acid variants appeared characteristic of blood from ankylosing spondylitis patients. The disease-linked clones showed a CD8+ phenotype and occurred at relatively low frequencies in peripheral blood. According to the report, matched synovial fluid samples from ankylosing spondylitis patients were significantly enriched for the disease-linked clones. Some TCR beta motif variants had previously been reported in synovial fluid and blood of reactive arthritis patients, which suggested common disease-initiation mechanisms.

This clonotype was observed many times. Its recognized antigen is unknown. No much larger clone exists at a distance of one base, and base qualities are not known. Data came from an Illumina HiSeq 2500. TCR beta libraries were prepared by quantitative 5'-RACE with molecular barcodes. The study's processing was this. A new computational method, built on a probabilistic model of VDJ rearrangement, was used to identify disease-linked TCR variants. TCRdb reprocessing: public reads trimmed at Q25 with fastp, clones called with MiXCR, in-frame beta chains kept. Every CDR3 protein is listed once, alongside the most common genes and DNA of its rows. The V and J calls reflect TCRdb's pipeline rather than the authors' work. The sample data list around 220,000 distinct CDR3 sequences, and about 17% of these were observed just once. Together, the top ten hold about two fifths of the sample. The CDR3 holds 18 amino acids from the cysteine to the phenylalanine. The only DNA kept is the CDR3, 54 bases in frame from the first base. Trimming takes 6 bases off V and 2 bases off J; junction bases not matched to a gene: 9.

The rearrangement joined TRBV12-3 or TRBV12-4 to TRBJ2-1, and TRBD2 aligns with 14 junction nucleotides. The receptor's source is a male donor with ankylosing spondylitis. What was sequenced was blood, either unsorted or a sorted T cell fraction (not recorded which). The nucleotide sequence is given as TGTGCCAGCAGGGGACTAGCGGGAGCTTGGGGCGCCTACAATGAGCAGTTCTTC. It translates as CASRGLAGAWGAYNEQFF.